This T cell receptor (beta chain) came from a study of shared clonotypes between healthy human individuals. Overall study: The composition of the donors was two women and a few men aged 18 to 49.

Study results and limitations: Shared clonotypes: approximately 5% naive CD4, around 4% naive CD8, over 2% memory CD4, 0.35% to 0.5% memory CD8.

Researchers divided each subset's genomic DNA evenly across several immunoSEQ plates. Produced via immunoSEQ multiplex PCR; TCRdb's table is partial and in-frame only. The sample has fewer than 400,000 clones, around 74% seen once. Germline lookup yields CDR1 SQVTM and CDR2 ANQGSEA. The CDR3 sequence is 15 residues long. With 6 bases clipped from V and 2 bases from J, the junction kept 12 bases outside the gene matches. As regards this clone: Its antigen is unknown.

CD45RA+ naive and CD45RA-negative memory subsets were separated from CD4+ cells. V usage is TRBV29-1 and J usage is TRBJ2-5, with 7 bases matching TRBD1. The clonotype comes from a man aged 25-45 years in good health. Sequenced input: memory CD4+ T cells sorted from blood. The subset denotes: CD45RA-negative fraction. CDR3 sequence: CSVRCRQGYQETQYF. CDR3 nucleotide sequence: TGCAGCGTCCGGTGCAGACAGGGTTATCAAGAGACCCAGTACTTC.